The sequence of this T cell receptor beta chain was determined in a study of blood T cell repertoires in COVID-19. At the level of the study: The United States, Italy and Spain provided the acute and convalescent COVID-19 samples.

Study processing details: Reference gene primer amplification yielded estimated nucleated cell counts. Profiling relied on immunoSEQ multiplex PCR, and the TCRdb table lists in-frame clones only, not all of them. V, J and clone size derive from that table, while D and trimming were established from the DNA sequence. The top ten hold about 3.5% of the sample, which has roughly 100,000 clones, 88% seen once. Sequenced material: peripheral blood. This TCR came from a human donor in a cohort sampled during active COVID-19.

The CDR3 protein is CASSGNRGPFYGYTF. CDR3 in DNA: TGTGCCAGCAGTGGTAACAGGGGGCCTTTCTATGGCTACACCTTC. V usage is TRBV27 and J usage is TRBJ1-2, with 9 bases that match TRBD1. V lost 5 bases, J lost 4 bases, and 8 bases stayed unmatched. Germline V gene lookup returns CDR1 MNHEY and CDR2 SMNVEV (reference sequence). The CDR3 length is 15 residues.